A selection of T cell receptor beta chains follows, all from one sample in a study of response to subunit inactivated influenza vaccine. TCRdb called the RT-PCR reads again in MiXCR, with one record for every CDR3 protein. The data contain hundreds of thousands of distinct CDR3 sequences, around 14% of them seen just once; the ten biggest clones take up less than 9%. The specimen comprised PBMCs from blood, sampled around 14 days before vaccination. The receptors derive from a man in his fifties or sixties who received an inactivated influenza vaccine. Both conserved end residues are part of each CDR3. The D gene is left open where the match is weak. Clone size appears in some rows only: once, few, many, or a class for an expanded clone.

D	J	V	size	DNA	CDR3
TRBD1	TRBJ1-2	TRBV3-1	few	TGTGCCAGCAGCTCGCGCGGGGACAGCAAGGCTGGCTACACCTTC	CASSSRGDSKAGYTF
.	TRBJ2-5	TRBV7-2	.	TGTGCCAGCAGCTTAAGGTTCGGGGAGACCCAGTACTTC	CASSLRFGETQYF
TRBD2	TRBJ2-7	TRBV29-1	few	TGCAGCGGGGGGGGAGGCGGCGAGCAGTACTTC	CSGGGGGEQYF
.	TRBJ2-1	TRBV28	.	TGTGCCAGCAAACCCACAGGGTTCTATGAGCAGTTCTTC	CASKPTGFYEQFF
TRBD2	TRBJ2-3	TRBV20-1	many	TGCAGTGCAAAGAGGACTAGCGGGACCCGAGGGGCAGATACGCAGTATTTT	CSAKRTSGTRGADTQYF
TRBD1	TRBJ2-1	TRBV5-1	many	TGCGCCAGCAGCCCCCTCGGGTTTGCAGGGGGCGCAGGCAATGAGCAGTTCTTC	CASSPLGFAGGAGNEQFF
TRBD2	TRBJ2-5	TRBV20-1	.	TGCAGTGCTAGAAAGGCGGGGGTACGAGAGACCCAGTACTTC	CSARKAGVRETQYF
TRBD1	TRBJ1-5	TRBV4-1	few	TGCGCCAGCAGCCGAGTGGACAGGGGGAATCAGCCCCAGCATTTT	CASSRVDRGNQPQHF
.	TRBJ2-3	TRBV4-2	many	TGTGCCAGCAGCCGAGGGGGTTCCACAGATACGCAGTATTTT	CASSRGGSTDTQYF
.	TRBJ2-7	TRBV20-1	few	TGCAGTGCTAGAAATGGGACCTCGAGCTCCTACGAGCAGTACTTC	CSARNGTSSSYEQYF
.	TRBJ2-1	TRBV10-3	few	TGTGCCATCAGTGAGCAAATCCTAAGTAATGAGCAGTTCTTC	CAISEQILSNEQFF
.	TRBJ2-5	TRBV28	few	TGTGCCAGCACCATTCTAGGAGCGGGCGTTCAAGAGACCCAGTACTTC	CASTILGAGVQETQYF
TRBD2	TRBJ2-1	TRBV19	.	TGTGCCAGTAGTGTTAGGACTAGCGGGGCCATCGATGAGCAGTTCTTC	CASSVRTSGAIDEQFF
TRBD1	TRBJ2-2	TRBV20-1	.	TGCAGTGGATCGGACAGGGCGGGCGGGGAGCTGTTTTTT	CSGSDRAGGELFF
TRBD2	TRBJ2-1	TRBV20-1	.	TGCAGTGCTAGACTAGCGGGAGGGAAAGAGGGTGAGCAGTTCTTC	CSARLAGGKEGEQFF
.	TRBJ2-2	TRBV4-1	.	TGCGCCAGCAGCCAAGTCCTAGGGGAGCTGTTTTTT	CASSQVLGELFF
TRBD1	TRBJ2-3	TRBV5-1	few	TGCGCCAGCAGCTCGGGACAGGTGACAGATACGCAGTATTTT	CASSSGQVTDTQYF